The 8 T cell receptor beta chains below all came from one sample that was sequenced in a study of blood T cell repertoires in COVID-19 (dated by TCRdb to between 2020 and 2021). Preparation of the library involved the immunoSEQ multiplex PCR assay. TCRdb carries this immuneACCESS record with in-frame sequences only. Its versions omit some clonotypes, under half of them owing to an unresolved V gene in the studies checked, with the rest unexplained. In this sample the table shows 35,000 to 50,000 clones, about four fifths of which occur a single time. Clones ranked in the top ten supply about 22% of the sample. The specimen was peripheral blood. The source is a woman aged 60-70 years with acute or convalescent COVID-19.

The J gene is TRBJ2-1, the V gene TRBV25-1, with a tentative D call TRBD1 (6 bases). Germline values: CDR1 MGHDK, CDR2 SYGVNS. The V and J ends lost 6 bases and 8 bases respectively, with 17 bases between them. The CDR3 is made up of 14 amino acids. The CDR3 DNA sequence: TGTGCCAGCAGCATAGGGGGATTTGGCGATGAGCAGTTCTTC. It translates to CASSIGGFGDEQFF. The complete variable domain, with remaining parts taken from reference TRBV25-1 and TRBJ2-1, reads EADIYQTPRYLVIGTGKKITLECSQTMGHDKMYWYQQDPGMELHLIHYSYGVNSTEKGDLSSESTVSRIRTEHFPLTLESARPSHTSQYLCASSIGGFGDEQFFGPGTRLTVL.

In this sample, this clone turned up a few times. V is TRBV27 and J is TRBJ1-5; possibly TRBD1 for D (6 bases). CDR3 length: 17 residues. The germline gives CDR1 MNHEY, CDR2 SMNVEV (reference sequence). V was trimmed by 3 bases and J by 1 base, leaving 16 bases between them. CDR3 sequence: CASSFTGGRGSNQPQHF. The CDR3, as DNA: TGTGCCAGCAGTTTTACGGGGGGGCGAGGGAGCAATCAGCCCCAGCATTTT.

This clone was recorded only once. V and J are TRBV5-6 and TRBJ1-4; TRBD1 agrees at 10 bases. There are 15 residues in the CDR3. Trimming took 2 bases from V and 7 from J; bases not matched to a gene: 5. Germline lookup yields CDR1 SGHDT and CDR2 YYEEEE. CDR3 nucleotide sequence: TGTGCCAGCAGCTTTCGGACAGGGGGAATTGAAAAACTGTTTTTT. Residues: CASSFRTGGIEKLFF.

The chain combines TRBV12-5 with TRBJ2-1; D perhaps matches TRBD2 (6 bases). Germline CDR1 LGHNT, CDR2 FRNRAP. This CDR3 comprises 14 residues. V was pared by 4 bases and J by 10 bases, with 17 bases between. CDR3 DNA sequence: TGTGCTAGTGGTTACAAACTAGGGAGCGGGGAGCAGTTCTTC. Translating gives CASGYKLGSGEQFF.

The chain links TRBV10-3 to TRBJ2-7, with 10 bases matching TRBD1. Germline V gene data show CDR1 as ENHRY and CDR2 as SYGVKD. Germline trimming cut 1 base from V and 6 bases from J; bases unmatched to any gene: 9. CDR3 length: 16 residues. Written as DNA, the CDR3 is TGTGCCATCAGTGAGTTTGGGAGGGACAGGGGTACCGAGCAGTACTTC. Residues: CAISEFGRDRGTEQYF.

Only one count was recorded for this clone. The chain combines TRBV9 with TRBJ2-1; D gene unclear. This CDR3 is built from 15 residues. Germline V gene sequence: CDR1 SGDLS, CDR2 YYNGEE. The germline V and J ends were trimmed by 0 bases and 2 bases, with 9 bases remaining between them. For the CDR3, the DNA is TGTGCCAGCAGCGTAGGGGTAGCCACCTACAATGAGCAGTTCTTC. It is translated as CASSVGVATYNEQFF.

This chain connects TRBV19 to TRBJ2-7; TRBD1 might be the D (6 bases). The CDR3 consists of 15 residues. The ends were cut back, 3 bases at V and 5 bases at J, with 17 bases in the middle. Germline-derived CDR1 and CDR2 are LNHDA and SQIVND (reference sequence). This CDR3 reads CASSIPGHGSDEQYF. The CDR3 DNA reads TGTGCCAGTAGTATCCCGGGACATGGGTCCGACGAGCAGTACTTC. Filled out from reference TRBV19 and TRBJ2-7, the complete variable domain reads DGGITQSPKYLFRKEGQNVTLSCEQNLNHDAMYWYRQDPGQGLRLIYYSQIVNDFQKGDIAEGYSVSREKKESFPLTVTSAQKNPTAFYLCASSIPGHGSDEQYFGPGTRLTVT.

The chain links TRBV6-1 to TRBJ1-1, with D maybe TRBD1 (5 bases). Germline lookup yields CDR1 MNHNS and CDR2 SASEGT. V was clipped by 3 bases and J by 1 base, with 6 bases between them. The CDR3 extends over 13 amino acids. The CDR3 is CASSDGGNTEAFF. The DNA for the CDR3 is TGTGCCAGCAGTGACGGGGGGAACACTGAAGCTTTCTTT.